This T cell receptor beta chain was profiled in a study of T-cell memory formation after mild COVID-19. Background on the study: TCR clusters were largely donor specific.

TCRdb reprocessed the 5' RACE reads via MiXCR and lists one record per CDR3 protein. Of over 300,000 distinct CDR3 sequences listed, approximately 22% are singletons. This CDR3 comprises 13 residues. Germline assignment: CDR1 SGHRS and CDR2 YFSETQ. V was pared by 7 bases and J by 1 base, with 11 bases between. V gene TRBV5-1 combines with J gene TRBJ2-5; D remains ambiguous. This sequence was found in a man younger than 35 who had mild COVID-19 (a few samples of this study predate the infection). Cell type and time point are not known. The sequenced sample consisted of PBMCs or a T cell subset sorted from them (not recorded which). DNA of the CDR3: TGCGCCAGCGCAGCTAATTCCCAAGAGACCCAGTACTTC. Its protein is CASAANSQETQYF.